A single T cell receptor beta chain is shown here with its context. The table came from immunoSEQ multiplex PCR; TCRdb's copy has only in-frame clones and leaves some out. The repertoire holds 68,000 or so clones, with less than 95% as singletons. Autoimmune disease history or systemic immunosuppression led to patients being barred. This sample stems from a study of OX40 agonist ivuxolimab in advanced cancers. From germline, CDR1 is LNHDA and CDR2 SQIVND (reference sequence). The V segment lost 5 bases and the J segment 3 bases; nucleotides outside the gene matches: 8. This CDR3 has 16 amino acids. This chain links TRBV19 with TRBJ2-1; TRBD1 aligns across 9 bases. The source was CD4+ or CD8+ T cells sorted from blood, collected in a trial of the OX40 agonist ivuxolimab. This clonotype was sampled from an adult with an advanced solid tumor such as melanoma, head and neck, liver or kidney cancer. In DNA, the CDR3 is TGTGCCAGTAGTCCCCCCGGGACAGGGCGCTACAATGAGCAGTTCTTC. This codes for CASSPPGTGRYNEQFF.